This is a list of T cell receptor beta chains from one sample in a study of human T cells and chemical hapten exposure. TCRdb analysed the RACE reads with MiXCR anew, one entry per CDR3 protein. The sample has some 350,000 distinct CDR3 sequences; 6% to 7% are singletons. The sequencing used whole blood, collected in connection with sensitization to the hapten diphenylcyclopropenone (DPC). These receptors came from a woman under 30 with alopecia areata. Some clones in this sample may be carry-over from other donors' samples. Both conserved end residues are part of each CDR3. The D gene is left open where the match is weak. A clone size is listed for some rows: how often the clone was seen (once, few, many), or a class if it is expanded.

j_gene: TRBJ2-7
abundance: .
d_gene: TRBD1
v_gene: TRBV5-1
CDR3nt: TGCGCCAGCAGCCCGGGACAGGGGTACTACGAGCAGTACTTC
CDR3aa: CASSPGQGYYEQYF

j_gene: TRBJ2-6
abundance: few
d_gene: TRBD1
v_gene: TRBV6-6
CDR3nt: TGTGCCAGCAGTTCCCCCGGGACAGTCTCCTCTGGGGCCAACGTCCTGACTTTC
CDR3aa: CASSSPGTVSSGANVLTF

j_gene: TRBJ2-2
abundance: few
d_gene: TRBD1
v_gene: TRBV7-6
CDR3nt: TGTGCCAGCAGCTGGGGACAGGGTGTCGGGGAGCTGTTTTTT
CDR3aa: CASSWGQGVGELFF

j_gene: TRBJ1-4
abundance: .
d_gene: .
v_gene: TRBV12-3/TRBV12-4
CDR3nt: TGTGCCCGCAGCCCCGGCGGGGAGAATGAAAAACTGTTTTTT
CDR3aa: CARSPGGENEKLFF

j_gene: TRBJ1-2
abundance: many
d_gene: TRBD1
v_gene: TRBV12-3/TRBV12-4
CDR3nt: TGTGCCAGCAGCCTGACAGGGGTCCCTTATGGCTACACCTTC
CDR3aa: CASSLTGVPYGYTF

j_gene: TRBJ2-5
abundance: many
d_gene: .
v_gene: TRBV12-3/TRBV12-4
CDR3nt: TGTGCCAGCAGCGTGACGGGACAACAAGAGACCCAGTACTTC
CDR3aa: CASSVTGQQETQYF

j_gene: TRBJ2-2
abundance: .
d_gene: .
v_gene: TRBV24-1
CDR3nt: TGTGCCACCAGTGACTCGACTGGAAGGACCGGGGAGCTGTTTTTT
CDR3aa: CATSDSTGRTGELFF

j_gene: TRBJ2-7
abundance: few
d_gene: TRBD1
v_gene: TRBV18
CDR3nt: TGTGCCAGCTCGCCCGGGACAGGGATGTACGAGCAGTACTTC
CDR3aa: CASSPGTGMYEQYF

j_gene: TRBJ2-3
abundance: many
d_gene: TRBD1
v_gene: TRBV20-1
CDR3nt: TGCAGTGCTAGTGGGGGACAGGTAGATACGCAGTATTTT
CDR3aa: CSASGGQVDTQYF

j_gene: TRBJ1-1
abundance: many
d_gene: TRBD1
v_gene: TRBV18
CDR3nt: TGTGCCAGCCAAGGACAGGGGACGGTAAACACTGAAGCTTTCTTT
CDR3aa: CASQGQGTVNTEAFF

j_gene: TRBJ2-3
abundance: many
d_gene: TRBD2
v_gene: TRBV6-4
CDR3nt: TGTGCCAGCAGTGACTCAAGCGGGGGTAGAGATACGCAGTATTTT
CDR3aa: CASSDSSGGRDTQYF

j_gene: TRBJ1-4
abundance: many
d_gene: .
v_gene: TRBV6-6
CDR3nt: TGTGCCAGCAGTTACTCGCAACAGGGCGGTGAAAAACTGTTTTTT
CDR3aa: CASSYSQQGGEKLFF

j_gene: TRBJ1-2
abundance: many
d_gene: .
v_gene: TRBV7-2
CDR3nt: TGTGCCAGCCGAGAAACTAACTATGGCTACACCTTC
CDR3aa: CASRETNYGYTF

j_gene: TRBJ1-4
abundance: many
d_gene: .
v_gene: TRBV18
CDR3nt: TGTGCCAGCTCACCGGTCGGGACTAATGAAAAACTGTTTTTT
CDR3aa: CASSPVGTNEKLFF

j_gene: TRBJ1-2
abundance: few
d_gene: .
v_gene: TRBV7-8
CDR3nt: TGTGCCAGCAGCTTAGTCCGGTTTAACTATGGCTACACCTTC
CDR3aa: CASSLVRFNYGYTF

j_gene: TRBJ2-7
abundance: many
d_gene: TRBD1
v_gene: TRBV28
CDR3nt: TGTGCCAGCAGTTGGGGACAGGGCCCTGACGAGCAGTACTTC
CDR3aa: CASSWGQGPDEQYF

j_gene: TRBJ2-7
abundance: few
d_gene: .
v_gene: TRBV18
CDR3nt: TGTGCCAGCTCACCATGGGACCAGGGCGAGCAGTACTTC
CDR3aa: CASSPWDQGEQYF

j_gene: TRBJ2-3
abundance: few
d_gene: TRBD2
v_gene: TRBV14
CDR3nt: TGTGCCAGCAGCCAAGGAAAGGTTACTAGCGGGGGCACAGATACGCAGTATTTT
CDR3aa: CASSQGKVTSGGTDTQYF

j_gene: TRBJ2-7
abundance: few
d_gene: TRBD1
v_gene: TRBV5-1
CDR3nt: TGCGCCAGCAGCTTTTCGACAGGGGGCCGATACGAGCAGTACTTC
CDR3aa: CASSFSTGGRYEQYF

j_gene: TRBJ2-2
abundance: .
d_gene: .
v_gene: TRBV27
CDR3nt: TGTGCCAGCAGTTTAGCCAAGAACACCGGGGAGCTGTTTTTT
CDR3aa: CASSLAKNTGELFF

j_gene: TRBJ1-4
abundance: many
d_gene: .
v_gene: TRBV12-3/TRBV12-4
CDR3nt: TGTGCCAGCAGTTCTAGGGGTCCGAATGAAAAACTGTTTTTT
CDR3aa: CASSSRGPNEKLFF

j_gene: TRBJ1-6
abundance: few
d_gene: .
v_gene: TRBV19
CDR3nt: TGTGCCAGTAGTATGGGGACAAGTAATTCACCCCTCCACTTT
CDR3aa: CASSMGTSNSPLHF

j_gene: TRBJ1-2
abundance: .
d_gene: TRBD1
v_gene: TRBV5-1
CDR3nt: TGCGCCAGCAGCTTGGGACTGACAGGGGGTAATGGCTACACCTTC
CDR3aa: CASSLGLTGGNGYTF

j_gene: TRBJ1-5
abundance: .
d_gene: .
v_gene: TRBV4-3
CDR3nt: TGCGCCAGCAGCCAAGATTTGGGGAACGGTCAGCCCCAGCATTTT
CDR3aa: CASSQDLGNGQPQHF

j_gene: TRBJ2-1
abundance: few
d_gene: TRBD1
v_gene: TRBV29-1
CDR3nt: TGCAGCGTAAGGACAGGGGGTAGATACAATGAGCAGTTCTTC
CDR3aa: CSVRTGGRYNEQFF

j_gene: TRBJ1-1
abundance: many
d_gene: TRBD1
v_gene: TRBV15
CDR3nt: TGTGCCACCAGCAGAGGGGACAGCGGGTTTGACACTGAAGCTTTCTTT
CDR3aa: CATSRGDSGFDTEAFF

j_gene: TRBJ2-1
abundance: .
d_gene: TRBD2
v_gene: TRBV28
CDR3nt: TGTGCCAGCAGTATACTAGGGGCAGCGGGGAAATCCTACAATGAGCAGTTCTTC
CDR3aa: CASSILGAAGKSYNEQFF

j_gene: TRBJ2-7
abundance: few
d_gene: .
v_gene: TRBV3-1
CDR3nt: TGTGCCAGCAGCCAAGGTGTAGGGCCCTACGAGCAGTACTTC
CDR3aa: CASSQGVGPYEQYF

j_gene: TRBJ2-3
abundance: few
d_gene: .
v_gene: TRBV7-2
CDR3nt: TGTGCCAGCAGCCAGGACGGGGGGCGGGCCACAGATACGCAGTATTTT
CDR3aa: CASSQDGGRATDTQYF

j_gene: TRBJ1-2
abundance: .
d_gene: .
v_gene: TRBV4-3
CDR3nt: TGCGCCAGCAGCCAAGAAAGGGAGTATGGCTACACCTTC
CDR3aa: CASSQEREYGYTF

j_gene: TRBJ1-1
abundance: many
d_gene: TRBD1
v_gene: TRBV6-1
CDR3nt: TGTGCCACCCACCGGGACAGGGGTGTTCCGGACACTGAAGCTTTCTTT
CDR3aa: CATHRDRGVPDTEAFF